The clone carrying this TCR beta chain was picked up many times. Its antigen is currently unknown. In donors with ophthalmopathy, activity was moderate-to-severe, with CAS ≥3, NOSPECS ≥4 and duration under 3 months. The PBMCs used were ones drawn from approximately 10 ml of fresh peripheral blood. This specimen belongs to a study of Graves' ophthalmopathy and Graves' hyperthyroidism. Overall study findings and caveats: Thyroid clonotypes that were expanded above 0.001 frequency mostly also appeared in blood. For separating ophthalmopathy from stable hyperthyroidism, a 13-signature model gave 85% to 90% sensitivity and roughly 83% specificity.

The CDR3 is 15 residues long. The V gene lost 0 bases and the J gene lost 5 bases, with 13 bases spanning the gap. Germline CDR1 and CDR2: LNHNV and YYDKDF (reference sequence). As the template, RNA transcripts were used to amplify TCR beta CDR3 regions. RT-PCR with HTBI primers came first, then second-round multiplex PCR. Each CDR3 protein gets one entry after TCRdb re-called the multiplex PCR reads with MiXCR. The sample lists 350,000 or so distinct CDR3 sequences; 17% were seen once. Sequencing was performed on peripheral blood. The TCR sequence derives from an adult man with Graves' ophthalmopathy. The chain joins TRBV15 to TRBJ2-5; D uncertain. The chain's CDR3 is CATSRDKEDLETQYF. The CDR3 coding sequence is TGTGCCACCAGCAGAGATAAAGAGGACCTGGAGACCCAGTACTTC.